This entry lists 29 T cell receptor beta chains sequenced from one sample in a study of cytomegalovirus exposure and HLA in healthy donors. Primers: 60 Vbeta forward and 13 Jbeta reverse. Sequencing was performed with immunoSEQ multiplex PCR; in TCRdb, only in-frame clones are kept and a portion is missing. Altogether 150,000 to 200,000 clones are present, approximately 70% being singletons, with the ten largest covering around 1.9%. Sequences were obtained from PBMCs. The receptors were sampled from a woman aged 25-40 years in good health and CMV-seronegative.

This clone was seen a few times. The chain recombines TRBV5-1 with TRBJ2-1; D is unresolved. CDR3 length: 15 amino acids. CDR1 and CDR2 (germline): SGHRS, YFSETQ. Trimming took 0 bases from V and 0 from J, leaving 7 bases between them. The CDR3 coding sequence is TGCGCCAGCAGCTTGGTACAGTCCTCCTACAATGAGCAGTTCTTC. As protein: CASSLVQSSYNEQFF. The full variable domain, with the rest looked up from reference TRBV5-1 and TRBJ2-1, is KAGVTQTPRYLIKTRGQQVTLSCSPISGHRSVSWYQQTPGQGLQFLFEYFSETQRNKGNFPGRFSGRQFSNSRSEMNVSTLELGDSALYLCASSLVQSSYNEQFFGPGTRLTVL.

The chain recombines TRBV7-9 with TRBJ1-3; a weak D match, TRBD1 (6 bases). V was clipped by 5 bases and J by 0 bases, with 23 bases between them. In germline, CDR1 is SEHNR, CDR2 FQNEAQ (reference sequence). The CDR3 contains 19 residues. Written as DNA, the CDR3 is TGTGCCAGCAGCCTGGGTCGAGTGGGGGCTCCTTACTCTGGAAACACCATATATTTT. This translates into CASSLGRVGAPYSGNTIYF.

The J gene is TRBJ2-3, the V gene TRBV2, with D perhaps matching TRBD1 (5 bases). This CDR3 has 14 amino acids. Germline V gene sequence: CDR1 SNHLY, CDR2 FYNNEI. V dropped 6 bases and J dropped 0 bases, with 10 bases sitting between them. The chain's CDR3 is CASRRTGSTDTQYF. For the CDR3, the DNA is TGTGCCAGCAGACGTACAGGTAGCACAGATACGCAGTATTTT. Drawing the rest from reference TRBV2 and TRBJ2-3, the complete variable domain is EPEVTQTPSHQVTQMGQEVILRCVPISNHLYFYWYRQILGQKVEFLVSFYNNEISEKSEIFDDQFSVERPDGSNFTLKIRSTKLEDSAMYFCASRRTGSTDTQYFGPGTRLTVL.

This sequence joins TRBV9 and TRBJ2-4; 11 positions match TRBD2. The length of the CDR3 is 17 residues. The junction had 9 bases not matched to a gene; V was cut back by 0 bases and J by 7 bases. CDR1 and CDR2 (germline): SGDLS, YYNGEE. The DNA of the CDR3 is TGTGCCAGCAGCGTAGGTGTAGCGGGAGGGCATTTGAACATTCAGTACTTC. Its protein product is CASSVGVAGGHLNIQYF.

The CDR3 DNA reads TGTGCCAGCAGGGACAGTAACCTAGACGAGCAGTACTTC. This translates into CASRDSNLDEQYF. This rearrangement joins TRBV6-6 to TRBJ2-7, with a weak D call TRBD1 (6 bases). V was trimmed by 6 bases and J by 5 bases, leaving 14 bases between them. From germline, CDR1 is MNHNY and CDR2 SVGAGI (reference sequence). The CDR3 is 13 amino acids.

The genes are TRBV10-3 and TRBJ1-6, with 10 nucleotides matching TRBD1. The CDR3 extends over 18 amino acids. Germline CDR1 ENHRY, CDR2 SYGVKD. V shed 0 bases and J 10 bases; nucleotides not matched to a gene: 12. DNA of the CDR3: TGTGCCATCAGTGAGTCCCCCCCCCGGGACAGGGGTGGCTCACCCCTCCACTTT. Encoded protein: CAISESPPRDRGGSPLHF.

V usage is TRBV19 and J usage is TRBJ2-1; perhaps TRBD2 as D (5 bases). The CDR3 is 12 residues long. Deletions cut 2 bases from V and 9 bases from J, with 8 bases between. The germline gives CDR1 LNHDA, CDR2 SQIVND (reference sequence). This chain's CDR3 is CASSIQRGEQFF. In DNA, the CDR3 is TGTGCCAGTAGTATACAACGGGGTGAGCAGTTCTTC.

The chain joins TRBV5-4 to TRBJ1-1; D not resolved. The CDR3 covers 14 residues. Between the trimmed V and J ends, which lost 4 bases and 7 bases, there was a span of 17 bases. CDR1 and CDR2 (germline): SGHNT, YYREEE (reference sequence). CDR3 sequence: CASSPEAGSDEAFF. The CDR3 bases are TGTGCCAGCAGCCCGGAGGCAGGTAGCGATGAAGCTTTCTTT.

V gene TRBV19 combines with J gene TRBJ1-5; D possibly corresponds to TRBD1 (5 bases). The CDR3 extends over 16 amino acids. Germline loops: CDR1 LNHDA, CDR2 SQIVND (reference sequence). V lost 3 bases to trimming and J lost 2 bases, with 14 bases between them. In DNA, the CDR3 is TGTGCCAGTAGTATTTTGCAGGGAAGGGGCAATCAGCCCCAGCATTTT. Residues: CASSILQGRGNQPQHF.

The rearrangement joins TRBV4-3 to TRBJ2-1; the D is unclear. The length of the CDR3 is 15 residues. Germline CDR1 reads LGHNA; CDR2 reads YSLEER. V was shortened by 0 bases and J by 10 bases, with 16 bases between the two germline ends. DNA for the CDR3: TGCGCCAGCAGCCAAGACCACACGACGGCCGGGGAGCAGTTCTTC. This sequence encodes CASSQDHTTAGEQFF.

This chain links TRBV5-1 with TRBJ1-4; D is unclear. Trimming pared 7 bases from V and 0 bases from J, leaving 10 bases between. In germline, CDR1 is SGHRS, CDR2 YFSETQ. This CDR3 has 14 residues. This CDR3 reads CASCDTATNEKLFF. The CDR3 nucleotides are TGCGCCAGCTGTGACACTGCAACTAATGAAAAACTGTTTTTT.

The V and J genes are TRBV30 and TRBJ1-5; 8 bases match TRBD1. Germline V CDR1 and CDR2: GTSNPN, SVGIG (reference sequence). V gave up 0 bases and J gave up 7 bases; unmatched junction bases: 14. This CDR3 contains 17 residues. The CDR3 sequence: CAWSVQETGASAQPQHF. The CDR3 bases are TGTGCCTGGAGTGTACAGGAGACAGGGGCCTCGGCGCAGCCCCAGCATTTT.

The rearrangement uses TRBV15 and TRBJ1-2; a weak D match, TRBD1 (6 bases). From germline, CDR1 is LNHNV and CDR2 YYDKDF (reference sequence). The CDR3 consists of 13 residues. Trimming took 4 bases from V and 3 from J, leaving 9 bases between them. The CDR3 sequence: CATSIGQHYGYTF. For the CDR3, the DNA is TGTGCCACCAGCATCGGACAGCACTATGGCTACACCTTC.

The chain is built from TRBV4-1 and TRBJ1-2; D is perhaps TRBD1 (5 bases). CDR1 and CDR2 (germline): MGHRA, YSYEKL. This CDR3 has 14 residues. V was cut by 0 bases and J by 3 bases, with 8 bases left in between. CDR3 DNA: TGCGCCAGCAGCCAAGACAGGGTAGACTATGGCTACACCTTC. This encodes CASSQDRVDYGYTF.

The rearrangement joins TRBV7-3 to TRBJ2-7; D unclear. V was pared by 3 bases and J by 3 bases, with 9 bases between. This CDR3 is built from 13 residues. CDR1 is SGHTA, CDR2 FQGTGA, per germline. This CDR3 reads CASSFANNYEQYF. Here the CDR3 DNA reads TGTGCCAGCAGCTTCGCCAACAACTACGAGCAGTACTTC.

The chain joins TRBV7-9 to TRBJ1-1; possible D gene TRBD1, 5 bases. V lost 2 bases to trimming and J lost 5 bases, with 12 bases between them. The germline CDR1 and CDR2 sequences are SEHNR and FQNEAQ (reference sequence). There are 14 residues in the CDR3. The CDR3: CASSLTGQRTEAFF. In nucleotides, the CDR3 is TGTGCCAGCAGCTTAACAGGCCAGAGGACTGAAGCTTTCTTT.

The chain is built from TRBV27 and TRBJ2-2; no firm D call. The germline CDR1 and CDR2 sequences are MNHEY and SMNVEV (reference sequence). V dropped 3 bases and J dropped 1 base, with 6 bases sitting between them. This CDR3 is 14 amino acids long. CDR3 in amino acids: CASSFRRNTGELFF. For the CDR3, the DNA is TGTGCCAGCAGTTTCCGGAGGAACACCGGGGAGCTGTTTTTT.

The J gene is TRBJ1-1, the V gene TRBV4-1, with a possible D match to TRBD1 (5 bases). The CDR3 has 17 amino acids. The germline gives CDR1 MGHRA, CDR2 YSYEKL. V lost 0 bases to trimming and J lost 4 bases, with 18 bases between them. CDR3 loop: CASSQEKRQGRRTEAFF. The CDR3 coding sequence is TGCGCCAGCAGCCAAGAAAAGAGGCAGGGAAGGCGCACTGAAGCTTTCTTT.

The gene calls are TRBV4-1 and TRBJ2-7; weak D call: TRBD1 (6 bases). CDR1 MGHRA and CDR2 YSYEKL come from the germline V gene. V was cut by 0 bases and J by 5 bases, with 17 bases left in between. The CDR3 spans 16 residues. The CDR3 protein is CASSQDPGQGAHEQYF. In DNA, the CDR3 is TGCGCCAGCAGCCAAGACCCGGGACAAGGGGCTCACGAGCAGTACTTC.

This chain uses TRBV4-2 with TRBJ2-7, with a tentative D call TRBD1 (6 bases). Per germline, CDR1 LGHNA and CDR2 YNFKEQ. V lost 2 bases and J 2 bases, leaving 25 bases between the germline ends. This CDR3 spans 19 amino acids. CDR3 protein: CASSQKGEGVTGMAYEQYF. CDR3 DNA sequence: TGTGCCAGCAGCCAAAAGGGGGAAGGGGTCACAGGGATGGCCTACGAGCAGTACTTC.

This rearrangement joins TRBV21-1 to TRBJ1-6. TRBV21-1 constitutes a pseudogene. CDR3 length: 13 residues. CDR3 sequence: CASSHSGDSPLHF. In nucleotides, the CDR3 is TGTGCCAGCAGTCACTCGGGGGACTCACCCCTCCACTTT.

The chain combines TRBV2 with TRBJ1-5; 11 bases fit TRBD1. Germline values: CDR1 SNHLY, CDR2 FYNNEI. The CDR3 spans 14 residues. With V trimmed by 6 bases and J by 6 bases, 4 bases remained unmatched. CDR3 nucleotides: TGTGCCAGCAGAGGGGACAGGGGGGCTCAGCCCCAGCATTTT. Residues: CASRGDRGAQPQHF.

As DNA, the CDR3 is TGTGCCAGCAGCTTAGCCGGCGGGGGGAACACTGAAGCTTTCTTT. It specifies CASSLAGGGNTEAFF. The chain has TRBV7-8 and TRBJ1-1, with D perhaps TRBD1 (5 bases). V shed 0 bases and J shed 1 base, with 9 bases lying between them. This CDR3 region has 15 residues. CDR1 SGHVS and CDR2 FQNEAQ come from the germline V gene.

The V and J genes are TRBV5-4 and TRBJ1-1; 9 nucleotides line up with TRBD1. The V segment lost 0 bases and the J segment 1 base; nucleotides outside the gene matches: 4. The CDR3 spans 16 residues. Per germline, CDR1 SGHNT and CDR2 YYREEE (reference sequence). The CDR3 DNA follows: TGTGCCAGCAGCTTGGACCGGACAGGGGAGAACACTGAAGCTTTCTTT. Translating gives CASSLDRTGENTEAFF.

The chain recombines TRBV30 with TRBJ1-2; weak D call: TRBD1 (6 bases). This CDR3 spans 14 amino acids. Germline values: CDR1 GTSNPN, CDR2 SVGIG (reference sequence). V was shortened by 5 bases and J by 4 bases, with 17 bases between the two germline ends. The DNA of the CDR3 is TGTGCCTGGGCCCCGGGGGGCGAGCCCTATGGCTACACCTTC. Its protein product is CAWAPGGEPYGYTF.

V usage is TRBV19 and J usage is TRBJ1-4, with D perhaps matching TRBD1 (6 bases). V gave up 0 bases and J gave up 7 bases, with 9 bases separating them. This CDR3 has 14 amino acids. The germline gives CDR1 LNHDA, CDR2 SQIVND (reference sequence). The CDR3 region has the DNA TGTGCCAGTAGTATAGACAACAGGGTTGAAAAACTGTTTTTT. Its translation is CASSIDNRVEKLFF.

This chain links TRBV7-2 with TRBJ2-7, with TRBD1 as a possible D gene (8 bases). Trimming removed 4 bases at V and 3 bases at J, with 13 bases between. The CDR3 is 14 amino acids. Germline V gives CDR1 SGHTA, CDR2 FQGNSA. The CDR3 sequence is CASSSQGGNYEQYF. The DNA for the CDR3 is TGTGCCAGCAGCTCACAGGGGGGGAACTACGAGCAGTACTTC.

A few counts support this clone. The chain carries TRBV19 and TRBJ2-5, with D perhaps TRBD2 (6 bases). The germline gives CDR1 LNHDA, CDR2 SQIVND (reference sequence). The ends were cut back, 0 bases at V and 6 bases at J, with 11 bases in the middle. The CDR3 is made up of 14 amino acids. The CDR3 sequence: CASSIDPAGKTQYF. In DNA, the CDR3 is TGTGCCAGTAGTATAGACCCCGCGGGAAAGACCCAGTACTTC.

The chain carries TRBV7-9 and TRBJ1-1, with D unclear. The CDR3 runs 13 residues. V gave up 5 bases and J gave up 11 bases, with 18 bases separating them. Germline CDR1 and CDR2: SEHNR and FQNEAQ (reference sequence). For the CDR3, the DNA is TGTGCCAGCAGCAACTACCGTGGGTTTAAGGCTTTCTTT. It codes for CASSNYRGFKAFF. Variable domain in full (rest from reference TRBV7-9 and TRBJ1-1): DTGVSQNPRHKITKRGQNVTFRCDPISEHNRLYWYRQTLGQGPEFLTYFQNEAQLEKSRLLSDRFSAERPKGSFSTLEIQRTEQGDSAMYLCASSNYRGFKAFFGQGTRLTVV.